Presented here are 5 T cell receptor beta chains from one specimen sequenced in a study of T cells in Graves' hyperthyroidism and ophthalmopathy. There were TCR beta CDR3 regions amplified from RNA transcripts. A set of HTBI primers served as the primers for a first-round RT-PCR of the TCR CDR3. TCRdb re-called the multiplex PCR reads through MiXCR, storing one row per CDR3 protein. The sample lists some 350,000 distinct CDR3 sequences, about 18% occurring once. The sample was blood. These receptor sequences come from a woman younger than 35 with Graves' hyperthyroidism.

The sample holds many counts of this clonotype. V gene TRBV11-2 combines with J gene TRBJ1-1, with D tentatively TRBD1 (5 bases). V was pared by 6 bases and J by 4 bases, with 15 bases between. Germline V gives CDR1 SGHAT, CDR2 FQNNGV. The CDR3 is 14 amino acids. In DNA, the CDR3 is TGTGCCAGCAGTTTCGACCAGGGAGGCACTGAAGCTTTCTTT. Protein sequence: CASSFDQGGTEAFF.

This clonotype was recorded at least ten times. The chain uses TRBV29-1 and TRBJ1-2, with a tentative D call TRBD1 (6 bases). With 1 base removed from V and 4 bases from J, the gap between germline ends came to 16 bases. This CDR3 is 15 amino acids long. Germline V CDR1 and CDR2: SQVTM, ANQGSEA. The CDR3 protein is CSVEAGGGRGYGYTF. The CDR3 DNA is TGCAGCGTTGAAGCCGGAGGGGGGCGAGGCTATGGCTACACCTTC. Full variable domain (remainder filled in from reference TRBV29-1 and TRBJ1-2): SAVISQKPSRDICQRGTSLTIQCQVDSQVTMMFWYRQQPGQSLTLIATANQGSEATYESGFVIDKFPISRPNLTFSTLTVSNMSPEDSSIYLCSVEAGGGRGYGYTFGSGTRLTVV.

This clonotype was recorded at least ten times. CDR3 nucleotide sequence: TGTGCCAGCACTCCGCCGGGTAGGGAACAGCCCCAGCATTTT. Amino acids: CASTPPGREQPQHF. This chain connects TRBV2 to TRBJ1-5, with unresolved D. Deletions cut 7 bases from V and 7 bases from J, with 17 bases between. Germline CDR1 SNHLY, CDR2 FYNNEI. The CDR3 is 14 amino acids.

In its sample, this clonotype was seen many times. The chain uses TRBV2 and TRBJ2-2; D is tentatively TRBD1 or TRBD2 (7 bases each). V dropped 4 bases and J dropped 4 bases, with 13 bases sitting between them. CDR1 and CDR2 from the germline V gene are SNHLY and FYNNEI. This CDR3 has 15 residues. CDR3 residues: CASSAQGRVTGELFF. For the CDR3, the DNA is TGTGCCAGCAGTGCACAGGGGAGGGTCACCGGGGAGCTGTTTTTT. The full variable domain, in which reference TRBV2 and TRBJ2-2 provide the parts outside the CDR3, is EPEVTQTPSHQVTQMGQEVILRCVPISNHLYFYWYRQILGQKVEFLVSFYNNEISEKSEIFDDQFSVERPDGSNFTLKIRSTKLEDSAMYFCASSAQGRVTGELFFGEGSRLTVL.

This clonotype has a count of ten or more. The J gene is TRBJ1-2, the V gene TRBV5-1, with TRBD1 identical over 7 bases. The germline CDR1 and CDR2 sequences are SGHRS and YFSETQ. The CDR3 spans 14 residues. Unmatched junction bases numbered 5, after V lost 3 bases and J lost 3 bases. In nucleotides, the CDR3 is TGCGCCAGCAGCTCCGGGACAGCTGACTATGGCTACACCTTC. This gives the protein CASSSGTADYGYTF.